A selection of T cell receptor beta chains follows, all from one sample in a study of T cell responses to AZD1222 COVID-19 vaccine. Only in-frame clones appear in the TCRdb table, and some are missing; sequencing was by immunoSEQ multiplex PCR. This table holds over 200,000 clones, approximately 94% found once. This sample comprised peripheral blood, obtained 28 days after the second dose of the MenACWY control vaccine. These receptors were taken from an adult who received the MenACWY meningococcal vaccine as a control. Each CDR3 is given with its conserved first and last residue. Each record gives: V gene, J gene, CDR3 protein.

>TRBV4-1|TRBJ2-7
CASSQGSGSQYEQYF
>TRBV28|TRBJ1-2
CASSTVERAHGYTF
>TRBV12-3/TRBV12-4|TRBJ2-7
CASSLAGAYEQYF
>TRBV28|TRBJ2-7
CASSLLRYEQYF
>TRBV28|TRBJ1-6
CASRTGIGSPLHF
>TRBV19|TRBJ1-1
CASSISGGSLAEAFF
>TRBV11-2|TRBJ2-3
CASSLVAGGTQYF
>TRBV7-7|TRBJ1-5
CASSLAREHGIYQPQHF
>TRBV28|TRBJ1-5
CASSSPGPGGNQPQHF
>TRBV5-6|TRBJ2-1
CASSLVQEQFF
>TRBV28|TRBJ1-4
CASRPGLWEKLFF
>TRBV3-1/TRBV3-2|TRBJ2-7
CASSQRLGTYEQYF
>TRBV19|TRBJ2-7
CATSSSGWAPEQYF
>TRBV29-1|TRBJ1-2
CSVSRGSNYGYTF
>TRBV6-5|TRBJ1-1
CASRMTGNTEAFF
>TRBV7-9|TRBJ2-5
CASAGTVQETQYF
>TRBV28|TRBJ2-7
CASRTGTSGSGLEQYF
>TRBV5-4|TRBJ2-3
CASRPPGPKTDTQYF
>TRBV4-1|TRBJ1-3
CASSQVSGTPLTLSGNTIYF
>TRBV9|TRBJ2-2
CASSVAQRGSANTGELFF
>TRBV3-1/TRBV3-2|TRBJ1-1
CASSLTGGTEAFF
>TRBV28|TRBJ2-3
CASSPIGGPSTDTQYF
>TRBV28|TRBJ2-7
CASSQDRGRYEQYF
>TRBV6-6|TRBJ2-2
CASSRTSASTGELFF
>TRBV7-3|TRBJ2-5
CASSLIGGNQETQYF
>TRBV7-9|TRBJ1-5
CAPPGRGLQPQHF
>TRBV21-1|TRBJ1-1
CASRIKEDSLNTEAFF
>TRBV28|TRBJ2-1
CASSLPGATLNNEQFF
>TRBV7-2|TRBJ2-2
CASSKNRDLTGELFF
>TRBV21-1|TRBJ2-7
CASSIKGSGSPHEQYF
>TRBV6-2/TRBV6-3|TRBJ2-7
CASSFPSGGSGSYEQYF
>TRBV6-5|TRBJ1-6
CASSPLTGDSPLHF
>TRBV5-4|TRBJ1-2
CASSLGDRTNYGYTF
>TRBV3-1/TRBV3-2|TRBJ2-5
CASSQEFRDRGLEETQYF
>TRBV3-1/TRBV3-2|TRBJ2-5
CASSQELGGAGETQYF
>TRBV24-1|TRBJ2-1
CATSDRLSSYNEQFF
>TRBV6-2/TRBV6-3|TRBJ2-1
CASSYVGPEDEQFF
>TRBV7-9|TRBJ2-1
CASSRVAGGRNEQFF
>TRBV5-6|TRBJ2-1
CASGQGSSNEQFF
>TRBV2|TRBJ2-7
CASRGAGGPVGQYF
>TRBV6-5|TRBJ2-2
CASRSRTSDTGELFF
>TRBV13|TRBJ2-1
CASSSGLSRGAYNEQFF